This T cell receptor beta chain was found in a study of T-cell reconstitution after alpha-beta-depleted transplantation in children. Study-level results: Approximately two months post-transplant, alpha-beta T cells reportedly originated from several hundred expanded graft clones. Recipient T cells and thymic progenitors that survived gave rise to the high TCRbeta diversity observed at day 60 in some patients. It was newly produced T cells that mostly accounted for T-cell counts and diversity one year after transplant.

The TCRbeta library incorporated unique molecular identifiers. TCRdb re-analysed the PCR reads in MiXCR, keeping a single row per CDR3 protein. The sample carries 500,000 or so distinct CDR3 sequences, 10% to 12% recorded once. As concerns this clonotype: As yet, its antigen is unknown.

With 4 bases clipped from V and 4 bases from J, the junction kept 10 bases outside the gene matches. The germline CDR1 and CDR2 sequences are SEHNR and FQNEAQ (reference sequence). CDR3 size: 17 residues. Source: PBMCs, mostly from graft donor cells, taken 180 days after TCRalphabeta/CD19-depleted stem cell transplant. The J gene is TRBJ1-5, the V gene TRBV7-9; 10 bases are a match to TRBD1. The clonotype originates from a female patient aged 2-9 years who had a stem cell transplant for aplastic anemia, so the T cells may come from the graft donor. CDR3 DNA sequence: TGTGCCAGCAGCTCGGGACAGGGGACGCAAGGTAATCAGCCCCAGCATTTT. This encodes CASSSGQGTQGNQPQHF.